Presented here are 7 T cell receptor beta chains from one specimen sequenced in a study of T cells in Graves' hyperthyroidism and ophthalmopathy. Amplified TCR beta CDR3 regions came from RNA transcripts. The HTBI set primed first-round TCR CDR3 RT-PCR. Each CDR3 protein is one row after TCRdb ran MiXCR on the multiplex PCR reads. The sample carries 350,000 to 400,000 distinct CDR3 sequences, roughly 14% recorded once. The material sequenced was blood. The source of these receptors is a woman aged 55-69 years with Graves' hyperthyroidism.

This clonotype was counted at least ten times. V usage is TRBV7-2 and J usage is TRBJ2-1, with no clear D. V was trimmed by 5 bases and J by 8 bases, leaving 13 bases between them. Germline V gene data show CDR1 as SGHTA and CDR2 as FQGNSA. The CDR3 runs 13 residues. The CDR3 spells CASSLPRVDEQFF. CDR3 in DNA: TGTGCCAGCAGCCTCCCCCGGGTAGATGAGCAGTTCTTC.

The table lists this clonotype with many counts. This sequence joins TRBV12-3 or TRBV12-4 and TRBJ1-2, with D maybe TRBD1 (6 bases). This CDR3 spans 14 amino acids. V gave up 0 bases and J gave up 7 bases, with 12 bases separating them. The CDR3: CASSLAGGVGGYTF. The CDR3, as DNA: TGTGCCAGCAGTTTAGCGGGGGGCGTCGGTGGCTACACCTTC.

A few counts support this clonotype. The chain carries TRBV2 and TRBJ2-2; 9 nucleotides match TRBD1. CDR1 SNHLY and CDR2 FYNNEI come from the germline V gene. This CDR3 has 14 residues. V was clipped by 4 bases and J by 7 bases; unmatched bases: 4. As DNA, the CDR3 is TGTGCCAGCAGTGGAGGGACAGGGATCGGGGAGCTGTTTTTT. It codes for CASSGGTGIGELFF.

There are many counts of this clonotype. The rearrangement links TRBV3-1 to TRBJ2-2; D is possibly TRBD2 (5 bases). The CDR3 consists of 13 residues. Trimming stripped 6 bases from V and 3 bases from J, with 8 bases between. CDR1 LGHDT and CDR2 YNNKEL come from the germline V gene (reference sequence). The CDR3 spells CASRTRDTGELFF. In DNA, the CDR3 is TGTGCCAGCAGGACGCGGGACACCGGGGAGCTGTTTTTT.

This clonotype has ten or more counts. J is TRBJ2-3 and V is TRBV30; TRBD1 or TRBD2 may be the D gene (5 bases each). The CDR3 has 12 residues. V lost 8 bases, J lost 6 bases, and 15 bases lay in between. CDR1 is GTSNPN and CDR2 is SVGIG in the germline V gene (reference sequence). CDR3 region: CAVGRGPDTQYF. CDR3 nucleotides: TGTGCCGTCGGCCGGGGACCGGATACGCAGTATTTT. The full variable domain, completed using reference TRBV30 and TRBJ2-3, is SQTIHQWPATLVQPVGSPLSLECTVEGTSNPNLYWYRQAAGRGLQLLFYSVGIGQISSEVPQNLSASRPQDRQFILSSKKLLLSDSGFYLCAVGRGPDTQYFGPGTRLTVL.

This clonotype was detected many times. The chain joins TRBV24-1 to TRBJ2-5, with 12 bases lining up with TRBD1. V shed 4 bases and J 5 bases; nucleotides not matched to a gene: 7. CDR1 is KGHDR, CDR2 SFDVKD, per germline. The CDR3 totals 16 residues. In DNA form, the CDR3 reads TGTGCCACCAGTGAGACTGGGACAGGGGGCAGGGAGACCCAGTACTTC. It encodes CATSETGTGGRETQYF.

At least ten counts were recorded for this clonotype. The genes are TRBV11-1 and TRBJ2-7, with 8 bases aligning to TRBD2. Losses at the gene ends were 5 bases for V and 3 bases for J; bases not matched to a gene: 9. This CDR3 has 15 amino acids. The germline CDR1 and CDR2 sequences are SGHAT and FQDESV (reference sequence). CDR3 nucleotides: TGTGCCAGCAGCCCCGGGGGGGCTAGCAACTACGAGCAGTACTTC. Encoded protein: CASSPGGASNYEQYF.